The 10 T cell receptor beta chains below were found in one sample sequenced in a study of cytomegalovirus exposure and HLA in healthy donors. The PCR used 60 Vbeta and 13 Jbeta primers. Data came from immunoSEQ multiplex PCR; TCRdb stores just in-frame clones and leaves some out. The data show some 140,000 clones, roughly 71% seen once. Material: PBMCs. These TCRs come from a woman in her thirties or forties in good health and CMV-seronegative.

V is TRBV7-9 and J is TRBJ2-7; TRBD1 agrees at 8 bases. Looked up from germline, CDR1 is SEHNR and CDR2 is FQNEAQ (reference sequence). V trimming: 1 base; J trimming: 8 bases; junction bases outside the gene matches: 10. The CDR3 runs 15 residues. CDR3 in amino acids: CASSLERTGKKKQYF. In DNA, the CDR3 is TGTGCCAGCAGCTTAGAGAGGACAGGGAAAAAGAAGCAGTACTTC.

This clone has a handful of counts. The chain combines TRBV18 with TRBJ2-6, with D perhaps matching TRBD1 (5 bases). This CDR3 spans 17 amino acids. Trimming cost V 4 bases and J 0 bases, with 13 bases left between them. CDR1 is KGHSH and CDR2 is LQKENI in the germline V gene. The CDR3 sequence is CASSRGAAGSGANVLTF. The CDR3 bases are TGTGCCAGCTCACGTGGGGCCGCTGGCTCTGGGGCCAACGTCCTGACTTTC.

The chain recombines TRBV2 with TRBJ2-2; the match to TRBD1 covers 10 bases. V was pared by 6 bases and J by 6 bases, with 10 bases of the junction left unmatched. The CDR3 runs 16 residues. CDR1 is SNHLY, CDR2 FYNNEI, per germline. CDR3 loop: CASRTGGTGDSGELFF. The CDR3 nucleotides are TGTGCCAGCAGAACAGGCGGGACAGGGGATTCCGGGGAGCTGTTTTTT.

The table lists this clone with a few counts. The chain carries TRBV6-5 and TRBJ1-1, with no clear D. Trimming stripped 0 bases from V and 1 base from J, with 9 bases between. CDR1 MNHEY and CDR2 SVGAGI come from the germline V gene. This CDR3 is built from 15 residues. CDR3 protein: CASSYSGRQNTEAFF. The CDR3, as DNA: TGTGCCAGCAGTTACTCCGGCAGACAGAACACTGAAGCTTTCTTT.

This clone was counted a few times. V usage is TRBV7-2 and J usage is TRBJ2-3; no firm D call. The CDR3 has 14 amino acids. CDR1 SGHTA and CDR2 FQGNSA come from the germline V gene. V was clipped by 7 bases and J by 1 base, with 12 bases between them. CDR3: CASNENLGTDTQYF. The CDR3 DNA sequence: TGTGCCAGCAATGAGAATTTAGGCACAGATACGCAGTATTTT.

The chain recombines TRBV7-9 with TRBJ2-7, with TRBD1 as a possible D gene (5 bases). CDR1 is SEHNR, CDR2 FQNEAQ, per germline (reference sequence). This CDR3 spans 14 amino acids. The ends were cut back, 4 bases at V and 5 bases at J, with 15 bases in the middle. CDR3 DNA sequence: TGTGCCAGCAGCTCAGGCAGGGTATCCCACGAGCAGTACTTC. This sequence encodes CASSSGRVSHEQYF.

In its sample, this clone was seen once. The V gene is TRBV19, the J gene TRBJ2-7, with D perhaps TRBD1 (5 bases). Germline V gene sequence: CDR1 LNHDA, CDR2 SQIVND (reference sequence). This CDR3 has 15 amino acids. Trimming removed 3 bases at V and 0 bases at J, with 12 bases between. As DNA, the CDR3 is TGTGCCAGTAGTATTGGGGCAGCGAGCTCCTACGAGCAGTACTTC. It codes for CASSIGAASSYEQYF. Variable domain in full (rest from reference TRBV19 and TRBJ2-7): DGGITQSPKYLFRKEGQNVTLSCEQNLNHDAMYWYRQDPGQGLRLIYYSQIVNDFQKGDIAEGYSVSREKKESFPLTVTSAQKNPTAFYLCASSIGAASSYEQYFGPGTRLTVT.

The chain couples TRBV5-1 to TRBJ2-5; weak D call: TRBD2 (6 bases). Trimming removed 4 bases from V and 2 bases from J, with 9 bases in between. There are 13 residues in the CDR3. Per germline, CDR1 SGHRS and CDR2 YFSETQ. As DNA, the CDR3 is TGCGCCAGCAGCACGGGGGTACAAGAGACCCAGTACTTC. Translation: CASSTGVQETQYF.

CDR3 coding DNA: TGTGCCACCGCGACTAGCGGGGTGAGCTCCTACAATGAGCAGTTCTTC. The encoded protein is CATATSGVSSYNEQFF. The J gene is TRBJ2-1, the V gene TRBV27; 11 bases are a match to TRBD2. The CDR3 is made up of 16 amino acids. The ends lost 10 bases at V and 0 bases at J; junction bases unmatched: 8. The germline gives CDR1 MNHEY, CDR2 SMNVEV (reference sequence).

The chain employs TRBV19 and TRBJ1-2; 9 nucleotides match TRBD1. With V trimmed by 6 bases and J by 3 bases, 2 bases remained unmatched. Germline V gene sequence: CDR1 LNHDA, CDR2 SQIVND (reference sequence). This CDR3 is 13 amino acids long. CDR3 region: CASRWTGDYGYTF. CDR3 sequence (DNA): TGTGCCAGTAGATGGACAGGGGACTATGGCTACACCTTC.